These T cell receptor beta chains were read from a single sample in a study of neurological immune-mediated disorders. Each CDR3 protein gets one entry after TCRdb re-called the 5' RACE reads with MiXCR. Of 45,000 to 65,000 distinct CDR3 sequences listed, 3% to 4% are singletons. Sequencing was done on a sample of PBMCs. The receptors originated from a man between 40 and 49 years old with multiple sclerosis. The CDR3 runs from the conserved cysteine through the conserved F or W. The order of the fields is J gene, V gene, CDR3 length, CDR3 protein.

J gene: TRBJ1-5
V gene: TRBV20-1
CDR3 length: 13
CDR3 protein: CSALDRGNQPQNF

J gene: TRBJ2-3
V gene: TRBV4-1
CDR3 length: 14
CDR3 protein: CASNGGDYTDTQYF

J gene: TRBJ2-3
V gene: TRBV6-5
CDR3 length: 15
CDR3 protein: CASSYRGQGTDTQYF

J gene: TRBJ2-7
V gene: TRBV6-1
CDR3 length: 13
CDR3 protein: CASSERGAWEQYF

J gene: TRBJ2-1
V gene: TRBV5-1
CDR3 length: 14
CDR3 protein: CASSLTGSYNEQFF

J gene: TRBJ2-7
V gene: TRBV6-5
CDR3 length: 12
CDR3 protein: CASTSTGNEQYF

J gene: TRBJ2-3
V gene: TRBV2
CDR3 length: 13
CDR3 protein: CASTPPGEDTQYF

J gene: TRBJ2-7
V gene: TRBV20-1
CDR3 length: 15
CDR3 protein: CSAREDVAGAYEQYF

J gene: TRBJ1-4
V gene: TRBV5-1
CDR3 length: 14
CDR3 protein: CASSLVQGGEKLFF

J gene: TRBJ1-2
V gene: TRBV10-3
CDR3 length: 11
CDR3 protein: CAIRGYNGYTF

J gene: TRBJ1-5
V gene: TRBV20-1
CDR3 length: 12
CDR3 protein: CSASNSTRPQHF

J gene: TRBJ2-3
V gene: TRBV7-2
CDR3 length: 11
CDR3 protein: CASSFTDTQYF

J gene: TRBJ1-1
V gene: TRBV27
CDR3 length: 14
CDR3 protein: CASSYSVGGSEAFF

J gene: TRBJ1-1
V gene: TRBV5-5
CDR3 length: 13
CDR3 protein: CASSFFRDTEAFF

J gene: TRBJ2-1
V gene: TRBV15
CDR3 length: 13
CDR3 protein: CATQIGPYNEQFF